Given below is one TCR beta chain in context. Antigen: not known. Produced via immunoSEQ multiplex PCR; TCRdb's table is partial and in-frame only. Of about 50,000 clones listed, nearly 90% are singletons. V lost 5 bases to trimming and J lost 6 bases, with 13 bases between them. The germline V gene has CDR1 SGHTA and CDR2 FQGTGA. The CDR3 sequence is 13 residues long. The entry originates in a study of OX40 agonist ivuxolimab in advanced cancers. General study results and limits: The antigens recognized by the expanded peripheral T cells, that is their antigen specificity, were not determined.

Patients were ineligible given autoimmune disease history or systemic immunosuppression. The TCR originated in an adult with an advanced solid tumor such as melanoma, head and neck, liver or kidney cancer. The input for sequencing was CD4+ or CD8+ T cells sorted from blood, taken in a trial of the OX40 agonist ivuxolimab. The chain recombines TRBV7-3 with TRBJ1-1, with unresolved D. CDR3 nucleotides: TGTGCCAGCAGCCCTAGGGTTGGCGCTGAAGCTTTCTTT. Protein sequence: CASSPRVGAEAFF.